This TCR beta chain comes out of a study of B cell selection in AIRE deficiency. The study, taken as a whole, reports: Only TCRbeta was sequenced; about 35% of shared healthy Treg sequences appeared in Tconv. Shorter CDR3s marked shared Treg sequences, biased toward few non-templated insertions. Of a few thousand shared Treg TCRbeta sequences, over 25% were healthy-only, around 10% patient-only.

Libraries were prepared by immunoSEQ multiplex PCR; TCRdb keeps only in-frame clonotypes and omits some of them. The sample has tens of thousands of clones, roughly 98% seen once; the top ten hold more than 0.15%. For this clone: Antigen: not known.

Sorting defined conventional CD4 T cells as CD4+CD127+. Germline V CDR1 and CDR2: MNHEY, SMNVEV (reference sequence). CDR3 length: 15 residues. Trimming stripped 3 bases from V and 0 bases from J, with 9 bases between. This clonotype was sampled from a human donor with AIRE deficiency. The sequenced sample was conventional CD4+ T cells sorted from PBMCs. The chain uses TRBV27 and TRBJ2-1; D call uncertain. The CDR3 nucleotides read TGTGCCAGCAGTTTTTTGGCTAGCTCCTACAATGAGCAGTTCTTC. Amino acids: CASSFLASSYNEQFF.